The 8 T cell receptor beta chains below were found in one sample sequenced in a study of Graves' ophthalmopathy and Graves' hyperthyroidism. Amplification targeted the TCR beta CDR3 regions, with RNA transcripts as the source material. HTBI-primed RT-PCR formed the first round, and a multiplex PCR formed the second. TCRdb called the multiplex PCR reads again in MiXCR, with one record for every CDR3 protein. The repertoire consists of almost 400,000 distinct CDR3 sequences, with 18% occurring once and the leading ten covering more than 1.5%. Sequenced: peripheral blood. Receptors originate from a woman in her late teens or twenties with Graves' ophthalmopathy.

This clonotype was recorded at least ten times. The V and J genes are TRBV29-1 and TRBJ2-5; D uncertain. V was shortened by 4 bases and J by 4 bases, with 1 base between the two germline ends. Germline-derived CDR1 and CDR2 are SQVTM and ANQGSEA. This CDR3 has 9 residues. This CDR3 is CSVGETQYF. The CDR3 DNA sequence: TGCAGCGTTGGAGAGACCCAGTACTTC. The full variable domain, with the rest looked up from reference TRBV29-1 and TRBJ2-5, is SAVISQKPSRDICQRGTSLTIQCQVDSQVTMMFWYRQQPGQSLTLIATANQGSEATYESGFVIDKFPISRPNLTFSTLTVSNMSPEDSSIYLCSVGETQYFGPGTRLLVL.

In this sample, this clonotype turned up many times. The V gene is TRBV6-1, the J gene TRBJ1-5; D is ambiguous. This CDR3 comprises 14 residues. CDR1 is MNHNS and CDR2 is SASEGT in the germline V gene. Between the trimmed V and J ends, which lost 6 bases and 3 bases, there was a span of 12 bases. CDR3 amino acids: CASSPWGDNQPQHF. CDR3 sequence (DNA): TGTGCCAGCAGCCCTTGGGGAGACAATCAGCCCCAGCATTTT.

The J gene is TRBJ2-2, the V gene TRBV30, with 8 nucleotides matching TRBD1. The CDR3 covers 15 residues. Germline CDR1 reads GTSNPN; CDR2 reads SVGIG (reference sequence). This CDR3 is CAFSSGGFRTGELFF. The CDR3 coding sequence is TGTGCATTCAGTTCAGGGGGCTTTCGAACCGGGGAGCTGTTTTTT.

This clonotype was detected many times. V usage is TRBV10-3 and J usage is TRBJ1-1; 9 nucleotides align to TRBD1. The V gene's germline CDR1 is ENHRY and CDR2 SYGVKD. Germline trimming cut 7 bases from V and 4 bases from J; bases unmatched to any gene: 4. CDR3 length: 13 residues. CDR3 region: CAITETGGTEAFF. DNA of the CDR3: TGTGCCATCACCGAGACAGGGGGCACTGAAGCTTTCTTT.

This clonotype appeared a few times. The chain recombines TRBV9 with TRBJ2-7; possibly TRBD2 for D (5 bases). CDR1 is SGDLS, CDR2 YYNGEE, per germline. The V end lost 2 bases, the J end lost 5 bases, and 23 bases lay between the germline ends. This CDR3 comprises 17 residues. The CDR3 coding sequence is TGTGCCAGCAGCGTCGGGATTTGGGCAATTGATTCGCACGAGCAGTACTTC. Translated: CASSVGIWAIDSHEQYF.

The chain links TRBV6-1 to TRBJ1-3; D gene unclear. Germline CDR1 MNHNS, CDR2 SASEGT. CDR3 size: 15 residues. Trimming removed 5 bases from V and 0 bases from J, with 11 bases in between. The CDR3 loop is CASSPTQSSGNTIYF. CDR3 DNA: TGTGCCAGCAGTCCAACCCAGAGCTCTGGAAACACCATATATTTT.

This clonotype has a count of ten or more. The chain is built from TRBV7-2 and TRBJ1-6; 7 bases are a match to TRBD1. The CDR3 has 17 residues. After removal of 4 bases from V and 7 bases from J, the junction contained 13 bases not matched to a gene. The germline gives CDR1 SGHTA, CDR2 FQGNSA. CDR3 loop: CASSSGQLSARNSPLHF. In DNA, the CDR3 is TGTGCCAGCAGCTCGGGACAGTTGAGCGCGAGGAATTCACCCCTCCACTTT.

This clonotype came up many times. The V call is TRBV19, the J call TRBJ1-1; D may be TRBD1 (5 bases). CDR1 LNHDA and CDR2 SQIVND come from the germline V gene (reference sequence). Deletions cut 5 bases from V and 4 bases from J, with 17 bases between. This CDR3 has 15 residues. For the CDR3, the DNA is TGTGCCAGTAGTGGTGGGACGAGAAGAGGCACTGAAGCTTTCTTT. Protein: CASSGGTRRGTEAFF.